These 7 T cell receptor beta chains were sequenced from one sample in a study of cytomegalovirus exposure and HLA in healthy donors. A multiplex PCR was run with 60 Vbeta primers and 13 Jbeta primers. Clones were read by immunoSEQ multiplex PCR, and TCRdb kept only the in-frame ones, dropping some. This table holds about 93,000 clones, approximately 83% found once. The material sequenced was PBMCs. The source of these receptors is a man aged 50 to 60 in good health and CMV-seronegative.

The chain carries TRBV7-6 and TRBJ2-7; 10 bases fit TRBD1. The CDR3 is 15 amino acids. Per germline, CDR1 SGHVS and CDR2 FNYEAQ. Losses at the gene ends were 1 base for V and 2 bases for J; bases not matched to a gene: 2. The CDR3 sequence is CASSLGQGAPYEQYF. In nucleotides, the CDR3 is TGTGCCAGCAGCTTAGGACAGGGGGCACCCTACGAGCAGTACTTC.

The chain carries TRBV28 and TRBJ2-1, with 12 bases lining up with TRBD2. Looked up from germline, CDR1 is MDHEN and CDR2 is SYDVKM. The trim removed 4 bases at V and 7 bases at J, leaving 5 bases unmatched. This CDR3 has 15 amino acids. DNA of the CDR3: TGTGCCAGCAGTTCTCTAGCGGGAGGGGGGAATGAGCAGTTCTTC. Amino acid sequence: CASSSLAGGGNEQFF.

This sequence joins TRBV2 and TRBJ1-2; the match to TRBD1 covers 7 bases. The CDR3 totals 14 residues. J was trimmed by 4 bases and V by 6 bases; bases with no gene match: 8. CDR1 is SNHLY and CDR2 is FYNNEI in the germline V gene. CDR3 in amino acids: CASSRQGPFYGYTF. The CDR3 DNA follows: TGTGCCAGCAGCCGACAGGGCCCCTTCTATGGCTACACCTTC.

The V gene is TRBV27, the J gene TRBJ1-1; D is perhaps TRBD1 (6 bases). The length of the CDR3 is 14 residues. CDR1 and CDR2 from the germline V gene are MNHEY and SMNVEV (reference sequence). Trimming stripped 4 bases from V and 3 bases from J, with 12 bases between. Written as DNA, the CDR3 is TGTGCCAGCAGTTATACAGGGAGGGACACTGAAGCTTTCTTT. Protein sequence: CASSYTGRDTEAFF.

In nucleotides, the CDR3 is TGTGCCAGCAGCTTTTATAGCGGGAGAGGGGATACGCAGTATTTT. Translating gives CASSFYSGRGDTQYF. The chain couples TRBV7-3 to TRBJ2-3, with TRBD2 identical over 9 bases. Germline V gene lookup returns CDR1 SGHTA and CDR2 FQGTGA. J gave up 6 bases and V 3 bases, and 7 bases lay outside the gene matches. The length of the CDR3 is 15 residues.

The rearrangement uses TRBV19 and TRBJ2-1, with 9 nucleotides matching TRBD1. V shed 9 bases and J 5 bases; nucleotides not matched to a gene: 8. The V gene's germline CDR1 is LNHDA and CDR2 SQIVND (reference sequence). The CDR3 is 14 residues long. The DNA for the CDR3 is TGTGCCAGCCGTTCCTACAGGGGGCACAATGAGCAGTTCTTC. Translated, it gives CASRSYRGHNEQFF.

V and J are TRBV28 and TRBJ2-1, with 7 bases lining up with TRBD2. Trimming took 7 bases from V and 9 from J; bases not matched to a gene: 27. The CDR3 is 19 residues long. Germline CDR1 reads MDHEN; CDR2 reads SYDVKM. CDR3 residues: CASKPSHGGGPLYGLEQFF. In DNA form, the CDR3 reads TGTGCCAGCAAACCTTCACACGGGGGAGGGCCCCTTTATGGTCTTGAGCAGTTCTTC.